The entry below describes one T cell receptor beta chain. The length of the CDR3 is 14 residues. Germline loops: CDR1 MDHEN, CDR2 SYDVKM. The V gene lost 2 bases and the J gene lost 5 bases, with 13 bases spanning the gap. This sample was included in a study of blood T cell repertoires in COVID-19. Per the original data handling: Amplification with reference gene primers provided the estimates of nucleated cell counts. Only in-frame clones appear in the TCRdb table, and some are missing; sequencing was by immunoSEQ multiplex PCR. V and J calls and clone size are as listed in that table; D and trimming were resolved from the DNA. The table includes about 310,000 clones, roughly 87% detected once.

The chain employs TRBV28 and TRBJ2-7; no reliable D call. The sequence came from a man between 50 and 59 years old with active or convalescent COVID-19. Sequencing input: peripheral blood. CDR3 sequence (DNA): TGTGCCAGCAGTTTAGACGGCCAGACTCACGAGCAGTACTTC. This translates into CASSLDGQTHEQYF.